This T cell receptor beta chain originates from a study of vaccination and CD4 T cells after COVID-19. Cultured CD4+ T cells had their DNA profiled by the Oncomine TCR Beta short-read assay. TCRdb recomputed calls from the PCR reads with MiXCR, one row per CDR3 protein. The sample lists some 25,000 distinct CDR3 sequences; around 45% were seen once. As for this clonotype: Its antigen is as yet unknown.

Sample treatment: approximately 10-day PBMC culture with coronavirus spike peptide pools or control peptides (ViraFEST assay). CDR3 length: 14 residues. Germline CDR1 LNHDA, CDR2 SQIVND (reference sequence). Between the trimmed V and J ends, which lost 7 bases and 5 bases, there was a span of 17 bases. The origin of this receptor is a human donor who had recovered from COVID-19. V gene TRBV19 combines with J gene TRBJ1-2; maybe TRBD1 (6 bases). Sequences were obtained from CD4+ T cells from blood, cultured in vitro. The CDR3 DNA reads TGTGCCAGTAAGTTGGGGACACAACAATATGGCTACACCTTC. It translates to CASKLGTQQYGYTF.